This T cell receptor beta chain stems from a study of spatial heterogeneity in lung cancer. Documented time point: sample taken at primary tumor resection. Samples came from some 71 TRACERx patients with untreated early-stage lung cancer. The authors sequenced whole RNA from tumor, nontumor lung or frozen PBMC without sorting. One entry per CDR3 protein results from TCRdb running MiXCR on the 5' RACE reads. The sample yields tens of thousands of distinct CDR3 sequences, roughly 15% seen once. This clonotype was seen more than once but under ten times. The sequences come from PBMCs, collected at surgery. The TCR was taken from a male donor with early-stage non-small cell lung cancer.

This chain's CDR3 is CASRLAAMTPLHF. Here the CDR3 DNA reads TGTGCCAGTCGACTGGCCGCTATGACACCCCTCCACTTT. This sequence joins TRBV2 and TRBJ1-6; D gene unclear. Looked up from germline, CDR1 is SNHLY and CDR2 is FYNNEI. Trimming took off 9 bases at V and 11 bases at J, with 17 bases between the two ends. The length of the CDR3 is 13 residues.